The rows below give T cell receptor beta chains drawn from one sample of a study of shared clonotypes between healthy human individuals. TCRdb's copy holds only in-frame clones and misses some; the assay was immunoSEQ multiplex PCR. The sample carries 2 million to 2.5 million clones, about 95% recorded once. Specimen: naive CD8+ T cells sorted from blood. These receptors all come from a man aged 18 to 35 in good health. Both conserved end residues are part of each CDR3. Each record gives: clone size, J gene, D gene, V gene, CDR3 protein, CDR3 DNA. D genes are given only for firm matches. Only some rows state a clone size, as once, few, many or a class for expanded clones.

NA | TRBJ1-1 | NA | TRBV7-2 | CASSAGITEAFF | TGTGCCAGCAGCGCCGGTATCACTGAAGCTTTCTTT
NA | TRBJ1-2 | NA | TRBV25-1 | CASSEVGDVYGYTF | TGTGCCAGCAGTGAAGTAGGGGACGTCTATGGCTACACCTTC
NA | TRBJ2-7 | NA | TRBV19 | CASSIAWAGGSYEQYF | TGTGCCAGTAGTATAGCTTGGGCCGGAGGCTCCTACGAGCAGTACTTC
NA | TRBJ2-1 | NA | TRBV10-2 | CASGHWAGEQFF | TGCGCCAGCGGCCACTGGGCAGGGGAGCAGTTCTTC
once | TRBJ1-1 | NA | TRBV7-9 | CASMPETTEAFF | TGTGCCAGCATGCCAGAAACCACTGAAGCTTTCTTT
NA | TRBJ2-1 | TRBD2 | TRBV5-6 | CASSLVSSGSSGYNEQFF | TGTGCCAGCAGCTTGGTTAGTAGCGGGAGCTCTGGTTACAATGAGCAGTTCTTC
NA | TRBJ2-1 | TRBD2 | TRBV6-1 | CASSALAGGPYNEQFF | TGTGCCAGCAGTGCACTAGCGGGGGGGCCCTACAATGAGCAGTTCTTC
NA | TRBJ2-7 | NA | TRBV5-1 | CASSPDSFSYEQYF | TGCGCCAGCAGCCCGGACAGTTTCTCCTACGAGCAGTACTTC
NA | TRBJ1-1 | NA | TRBV6-5 | CASSYSRITEAFF | TGTGCCAGCAGTTACTCACGGATCACTGAAGCTTTCTTT
NA | TRBJ1-5 | TRBD1 | TRBV6-5 | CASSQRQGNQPQHF | TGTGCCAGCAGCCAAAGACAGGGTAATCAGCCCCAGCATTTT